This TCR beta chain was captured in a study of cytomegalovirus exposure and HLA in healthy donors. Points on this clone: Its antigen is unknown.

13 Jbeta primers and 60 Vbeta primers were used for the PCR. Repertoires were generated with immunoSEQ multiplex PCR, while TCRdb's copy carries only in-frame clones and drops some. Its clone listing holds about 170,000 clones. CDR3 length: 14 residues. The ends were cut back, 3 bases at V and 5 bases at J, with 10 bases in the middle. From germline, CDR1 is SNHLY and CDR2 FYNNEI. Broader study findings: For most TCR beta V segments, an earlier analysis put the productive rate at about 87% or about 30% of the time. DRB1 had the most TCR associations and HLA-C the fewest, a later analysis found, with rates varying by HLA locus. CMV serostatus was the only recorded immune exposure for donors.

Input material: PBMCs. The chain uses TRBV2 and TRBJ2-2; D is uncertain. This sequence originates from a woman aged 18-29 years in good health and CMV-seropositive. The CDR3 DNA is TGTGCCAGCAGTGATAGGCGGTGGACCGGGGAGCTGTTTTTT. Translated: CASSDRRWTGELFF.